The 24 T cell receptor beta chains reported below all come from one sample, sequenced in a study of control samples from healthy donors and cancer patients. Produced via immunoSEQ multiplex PCR; TCRdb's table is partial and in-frame only. Of approximately 190,000 clones listed, approximately 90% are singletons. What was sequenced was blood. The receptors originated from a man between 25 and 39 years old in good health.

This chain joins TRBV2 and TRBJ1-5; D uncertain. Trimming removed 6 bases at V and 9 bases at J, with 12 bases between. Germline CDR1 SNHLY, CDR2 FYNNEI. The CDR3 runs 12 residues. The CDR3 spells CASRPHRPPQHF. The DNA for the CDR3 is TGTGCCAGCAGACCTCACCGGCCGCCCCAGCATTTT.

This sequence joins TRBV7-9 and TRBJ1-1; TRBD1 matches 10 bases. The CDR3 is 14 amino acids. The junction had 4 bases not matched to a gene; V was cut back by 5 bases and J by 4 bases. The germline gives CDR1 SEHNR, CDR2 FQNEAQ (reference sequence). The CDR3 DNA is TGTGCCAGCAGCCCCCGGACAGGGGGCACTGAAGCTTTCTTT. It encodes CASSPRTGGTEAFF. Together with reference TRBV7-9 and TRBJ1-1, the CDR3 gives the full variable domain: DTGVSQNPRHKITKRGQNVTFRCDPISEHNRLYWYRQTLGQGPEFLTYFQNEAQLEKSRLLSDRFSAERPKGSFSTLEIQRTEQGDSAMYLCASSPRTGGTEAFFGQGTRLTVV.

The V call is TRBV29-1, the J call TRBJ2-7; D may correspond to TRBD1 or TRBD2 (5 bases each). Deletions cut 6 bases from V and 1 base from J, with 16 bases between. This CDR3 has 14 residues. In germline, CDR1 is SQVTM, CDR2 ANQGSEA. The CDR3 loop is CSVTGTPGSYEQYF. CDR3 bases: TGCAGCGTAACCGGGACGCCAGGATCCTACGAGCAGTACTTC.

The table lists this clone with a count of one. The chain joins TRBV18 to TRBJ1-3, with a possible D match to TRBD1 (6 bases). This CDR3 has 15 amino acids. Germline V CDR1 and CDR2: KGHSH, LQKENI. V dropped 2 bases and J dropped 2 bases, with 10 bases sitting between them. The CDR3 nucleotides are TGTGCCAGCTCACCATTGGGGGGCCCTGGAAACACCATATATTTT. Protein product: CASSPLGGPGNTIYF.

The chain combines TRBV4-1 with TRBJ1-1; no definite D call. Per germline, CDR1 MGHRA and CDR2 YSYEKL. V lost 1 base and J lost 3, with 9 bases in between. The CDR3 is made up of 14 amino acids. The DNA of the CDR3 is TGCGCCAGCAGCCAAGTCTTAGTGGACACTGAAGCTTTCTTT. Its translation is CASSQVLVDTEAFF.

The chain employs TRBV11-2 and TRBJ1-3; no firm D call. The V end was cut by 3 bases, the J end by 2 bases, with 11 bases between. In germline, CDR1 is SGHAT, CDR2 FQNNGV. This CDR3 has 15 amino acids. CDR3 sequence reads: CASSFRVSAGNTIYF. DNA for the CDR3: TGTGCCAGCAGCTTTCGGGTTTCGGCTGGAAACACCATATATTTT.

The V and J genes are TRBV18 and TRBJ2-7, with 13 bases identical to TRBD2. Losses at the gene ends were 6 bases for V and 3 bases for J; bases not matched to a gene: 5. The germline gives CDR1 KGHSH, CDR2 LQKENI. This CDR3 is built from 15 residues. CDR3 nucleotides: TGTGCCAGCTCGCAAACTAGCGGGGGGGTCTACGAGCAGTACTTC. Its protein product is CASSQTSGGVYEQYF.

This chain connects TRBV7-3 to TRBJ2-6; no clear D gene. The CDR3 length is 16 residues. Germline CDR1 SGHTA, CDR2 FQGTGA. The V gene lost 5 bases and the J gene lost 0 bases, with 11 bases spanning the gap. DNA for the CDR3: TGTGCCAGCAGCGAAGACTGGTCCTCTGGGGCCAACGTCCTGACTTTC. Protein sequence: CASSEDWSSGANVLTF.

The V gene is TRBV4-2, the J gene TRBJ1-2; D is perhaps TRBD1 (5 bases). Germline CDR1 is LGHNA and CDR2 is YNFKEQ. Trimming took off 0 bases at V and 3 bases at J, with 14 bases between the two ends. The CDR3 length is 16 residues. The DNA of the CDR3 is TGTGCCAGCAGCCAAGATCGGGGCAGGAGTGACTATGGCTACACCTTC. Its translation: CASSQDRGRSDYGYTF.

CDR3 DNA: TGTGCCAGTAGTTCTCGACGGGACAGGGGACCGTACAATGAGCAGTTCTTC. Protein: CASSSRRDRGPYNEQFF. The chain is built from TRBV19 and TRBJ2-1, with 10 bases fitting TRBD1. This CDR3 is 17 amino acids long. J was trimmed by 4 bases and V by 5 bases; bases with no gene match: 11. Per the germline V gene, CDR1 is LNHDA and CDR2 is SQIVND (reference sequence).

CDR3 nucleotide sequence: TGTGCCAGCAGCTTAGCGGGGGGTAGGTACGAGCAGTACTTC. Its translation: CASSLAGGRYEQYF. V usage is TRBV7-2 and J usage is TRBJ2-7; weak D call: TRBD2 (6 bases). The germline CDR1 and CDR2 sequences are SGHTA and FQGNSA. The V end was cut by 0 bases, the J end by 4 bases, with 10 bases between. The CDR3 is 14 amino acids.

The sample holds one count of this clone. This sequence joins TRBV7-9 and TRBJ1-4; D gene uncertain. The CDR3 has 15 residues. The ends were cut back, 6 bases at V and 0 bases at J, with 11 bases in the middle. Germline V gene sequence: CDR1 SEHNR, CDR2 FQNEAQ (reference sequence). CDR3 in amino acids: CASRLGSATNEKLFF. The CDR3 nucleotides are TGTGCCAGCAGACTCGGATCAGCAACTAATGAAAAACTGTTTTTT. The entire variable domain, with the rest obtained from reference TRBV7-9 and TRBJ1-4, is as follows: DTGVSQNPRHKITKRGQNVTFRCDPISEHNRLYWYRQTLGQGPEFLTYFQNEAQLEKSRLLSDRFSAERPKGSFSTLEIQRTEQGDSAMYLCASRLGSATNEKLFFGSGTQLSVL.

The rearrangement uses TRBV4-2 and TRBJ2-3, with 12 bases aligning to TRBD2. The length of the CDR3 is 17 residues. The V gene end was trimmed by 0 bases and the J gene end by 5 bases; junction bases not matched to a gene: 6. In germline, CDR1 is LGHNA, CDR2 YNFKEQ. In nucleotides, the CDR3 is TGTGCCAGCAGCCAAGAAGGCCCGGGACTAGCGGGAGATACGCAGTATTTT. This translates into CASSQEGPGLAGDTQYF.

Sample share makes this clone medium-sized. This chain joins TRBV30 and TRBJ1-4, with D maybe TRBD1 (6 bases). The germline V gene encodes CDR1 GTSNPN and CDR2 SVGIG (reference sequence). There are 14 residues in the CDR3. V was shortened by 2 bases and J by 5 bases, with 12 bases between the two germline ends. This CDR3 is CAWSLWTANEKLFF. The CDR3 nucleotides read TGTGCCTGGAGTCTGTGGACAGCGAATGAAAAACTGTTTTTT.

The rearrangement uses TRBV2 and TRBJ2-6, with D possibly matching TRBD1 (6 bases). The CDR3 runs 15 residues. From germline, CDR1 is SNHLY and CDR2 FYNNEI. Trimming shortened V by 3 bases and J by 8 bases, and 14 bases separated the two germline ends. DNA of the CDR3: TGTGCCAGCAGTGAGACGGGACAAGGATCCAACGTCCTGACTTTC. This encodes CASSETGQGSNVLTF.

The chain joins TRBV19 to TRBJ2-2, with TRBD2 identical over 7 bases. Trimming at V came to 7 bases and at J to 0 bases, leaving 5 bases not matched to a gene. Looked up from germline, CDR1 is LNHDA and CDR2 is SQIVND (reference sequence). The CDR3 covers 15 residues. The CDR3 here is CASTSGDANTGELFF. The CDR3 DNA follows: TGTGCCAGTACCAGCGGGGATGCGAACACCGGGGAGCTGTTTTTT.

The chain links TRBV9 to TRBJ2-1, with D tentatively TRBD2 (6 bases). Trimming left V 3 bases short and J 4 bases short, with 14 bases between. CDR3 size: 15 residues. Germline V gene lookup returns CDR1 SGDLS and CDR2 YYNGEE. CDR3 sequence (DNA): TGTGCCAGCAGCGGTCGGAGGGTCGGTTACAATGAGCAGTTCTTC. The encoded protein is CASSGRRVGYNEQFF. Based on the CDR3 plus reference TRBV9 and TRBJ2-1, the full variable domain is DSGVTQTPKHLITATGQRVTLRCSPRSGDLSVYWYQQSLDQGLQFLIQYYNGEERAKGNILERFSAQQFPDLHSELNLSSLELGDSALYFCASSGRRVGYNEQFFGPGTRLTVL.

The chain uses TRBV30 and TRBJ2-1; D not resolved. Germline CDR1 GTSNPN, CDR2 SVGIG (reference sequence). Trimming left V 0 bases short and J 9 bases short, with 9 bases between. CDR3 length: 12 residues. The CDR3: CAWSVPPGEQFF. The CDR3 region has the DNA TGTGCCTGGAGTGTACCCCCGGGTGAGCAGTTCTTC.

This chain joins TRBV12-3 or TRBV12-4 and TRBJ1-4; TRBD1 agrees at 7 bases. Unmatched junction bases numbered 4, after V lost 4 bases and J lost 8 bases. This CDR3 contains 13 residues. CDR3 amino acids: CASSYRGEEKLFF. CDR3 nucleotide sequence: TGTGCCAGCAGTTACAGGGGTGAAGAAAAACTGTTTTTT.

V and J are TRBV11-2 and TRBJ2-7; no definite D call. The ends were cut back, 4 bases at V and 7 bases at J, with 5 bases in the middle. This CDR3 is built from 10 residues. CDR1 and CDR2 from the germline V gene are SGHAT and FQNNGV. The CDR3 DNA reads TGTGCCAGCAGCTCCGCGGAGCAGTACTTC. Its protein is CASSSAEQYF.

This rearrangement joins TRBV4-1 to TRBJ2-3; D not resolved. The germline V gene has CDR1 MGHRA and CDR2 YSYEKL. Trimming took off 4 bases at V and 2 bases at J, with 7 bases between the two ends. This CDR3 spans 13 amino acids. CDR3 in DNA: TGCGCCAGCAGCCCCCGAAACACAGATACGCAGTATTTT. As protein: CASSPRNTDTQYF.

The chain recombines TRBV4-1 with TRBJ1-1; 11 bases are a match to TRBD1. This CDR3 has 18 residues. V lost 4 bases to trimming and J lost 2 bases; unmatched junction nucleotides: 12. CDR1 is MGHRA and CDR2 is YSYEKL in the germline V gene. The CDR3: CASSLLPGQGVINTEAFF. In DNA, the CDR3 is TGCGCCAGCAGCCTCCTTCCGGGACAGGGGGTTATAAACACTGAAGCTTTCTTT.

J is TRBJ2-3 and V is TRBV2, with 8 nucleotides matching TRBD2. V was clipped by 6 bases and J by 4 bases; unmatched bases: 9. The CDR3 runs 15 residues. The germline CDR1 and CDR2 sequences are SNHLY and FYNNEI. The CDR3 coding sequence is TGTGCCAGCAGGAGGACGGGGGGGCCCGCAGATACGCAGTATTTT. The encoded protein is CASRRTGGPADTQYF.

The rearrangement joins TRBV23-1 to TRBJ2-7, with a weak D call TRBD1 (6 bases). TRBV23-1 falls under the ORF class, with uncertain function. Trimming removed 4 bases at V and 9 bases at J, with 10 bases between. The CDR3 is made up of 11 amino acids. CDR3 nucleotide sequence: TGCGCCAGCAGTCTCCGGACAGCGCAGTACTTC. As protein: CASSLRTAQYF.